This T cell receptor (beta chain) derives from a study of blood T cell repertoires in COVID-19. Study-wide context: Both acute and convalescent COVID-19 samples were obtained from the United States, Italy and Spain. Sample material is recorded as cDNA or gDNA derived from T cells, B-cell-depleted T cells, or PBMCs.

In the original analysis: Reference gene primer amplification yielded estimated nucleated cell counts. TCRdb's copy holds only in-frame clones and misses some; the assay was immunoSEQ multiplex PCR. V and J calls and clone size are copied from that table; D and trimming were computed from the DNA. This table holds 85,000 to 100,000 clones, about four fifths found once. Sequencing was done on a sample of peripheral blood. The sequence was obtained from a woman older than 75 with active or convalescent COVID-19.

The chain's CDR3 is CSASAGSSVFHEQYF. The CDR3 DNA follows: TGCAGTGCCAGTGCCGGGAGTAGCGTCTTCCACGAGCAGTACTTC. The V and J genes are TRBV20-1 and TRBJ2-7; tentatively, D is TRBD2 (6 bases). The germline CDR1 and CDR2 sequences are DFQATT and SNEGSKA (reference sequence). V was trimmed by 6 bases and J by 5 bases, leaving 23 bases between them. The CDR3 has 15 amino acids.